This paragraph reports one T cell receptor (beta chain). The antigen it recognizes is unknown. The input lacks base qualities; no much larger clone sits a single base away. Preparation of the library involved the immunoSEQ multiplex PCR assay. A mixture of 60 forward primers for TCR Vbeta segments and 13 reverse primers for TCR Jbeta segments was used in the multiplex PCR. A multiplex PCR assay on genomic DNA amplified the CDR3 region of rearranged TCR beta genes. The Illumina HiSeq System was used to sequence the amplified TCR beta libraries as 87-base-pair reads. Processing in the source paper ran as follows. Across the 670 or so repertoires, a later analysis counted 75 million to 90 million unique TCR beta chains, 9.5 million to 13 million of which were shared by at least two donors. Raw reads were error-corrected and collapsed into unique sequences with a nearest-neighbor algorithm that merged closely related sequences to remove PCR and sequencing errors. To assign V, D and J gene segments, CDR3 sequences were aligned to IMGT reference sequences. Each retained sequence needed at least a six-nucleotide match to both a V gene segment and a J gene segment. A rearrangement counted as productive if the CDR3 had no stop codons and remained in frame with V and J, and every other rearrangement counted as non-productive. CDR3 was defined by IMGT convention, running from the second conserved V-encoded cysteine to the conserved J-encoded phenylalanine. Sequences without an unambiguous match to a single V gene segment were excluded from the earlier analysis of about 640 of the donors. In an earlier analysis of several hundred of the donors, V segments were called functional above 56.7% productive rearrangements and were called segregating when the between-donor standard deviation exceeded 5%. A statistical classification framework was built for diagnosing cytomegalovirus status from the catalog of TCR beta chain sequences. V and J gene assignment, in a later analysis, came from comparing TCR nucleotide sequences with IMGT/GENE-DB human TR gene sequences. The TCRdist pipeline was used in a later analysis to assign CDR3 sequences and most-parsimonious VDJ recombination scenarios. In a later analysis, each TCR beta chain was defined by its CDR3 amino acid sequence together with its V-gene family, and reads without a unique V-gene family were excluded. In a later analysis, nearly 600 highly shared, low-generation-probability nucleotide sequences were removed to address suspected cross-contamination and a sequencing artifact. For each public chain, a later analysis derived a clonal expansion index from normalized ranks of inferred template counts within each repertoire. Generation probabilities in a later analysis came from a VDJ recombination model fitted to out-of-frame rearrangements, and those results were checked against IGoR. A later analysis scored TCR-TCR, TCR-HLA and TCR-CMV co-occurrence with hypergeometric tests, applying a repertoire-size bias correction to TCR pairs. A later analysis estimated false discovery rates by permuting HLA or CMV assignments 20 times. In a later analysis, co-occurring TCRs were grouped using DBSCAN, with TCRdist sequence similarity added in when clustering inside HLA-allele-positive subsets. Repertoires with fewer than 30,000 or more than 120,000 public chains were left out of co-occurrence clustering, as were a handful of repertoires with anomalous nucleotide sharing. Not all clones reach the TCRdb copy of this immuneACCESS table, which keeps in-frame sequences only. Checked studies attribute under half of the gap to unresolved V genes and leave the rest unexplained. Clone size and V and J calls were adopted from that table, with D and trimming inferred from the DNA. The sample records 150,000 to 200,000 clones, around three quarters of which are singletons. Of the sample, about 1.9% falls within the top ten clones.

As encoded in the germline V gene, CDR1 is SNHLY while CDR2 is FYNNEI. Relative to germline, V is 3 bases shorter and J is 0 bases shorter, with 15 bases between their ends. The CDR3 runs 17 amino acids, cysteine and phenylalanine included. Left in the record is the CDR3 DNA by itself, 51 bases read in frame from the first base. In total, roughly 670 healthy bone marrow donors made up the cohort. At the time of sampling, all cohort members were nominally healthy, though unrecorded immune exposures were likely present. The donor tested CMV seronegative and was one of the 352 seronegative cohort members. Every donor gave a peripheral blood sample, and the peripheral blood mononuclear cells from that sample were used for TCR beta sequencing. The Qiagen DNeasy Blood Extraction Kit was used to extract genomic DNA from the blood cell samples. The sample belongs to a study of cytomegalovirus exposure and HLA in healthy donors (dated by TCRdb to the late 2010s). For the wider study: An earlier analysis of some 620 of the donors reported 276 Gb of sequence data and 117 million unique TCR beta sequences obtained from some 170 million T cells. Roughly five DR-DQ haplotypes were treated as single units for association and clustering because of strong linkage in the cohort. Approximately 300 gigabases of sequencing data and 70 million to 95 million unique TCR sequences made up an early release that covered approximately 620 HLA-typed donors. Every discovery cohort repertoire had been produced on one sequencing platform. A later analysis re-examined previously published TCR beta repertoires from about 670 donors and added high-resolution HLA genotyping to investigate patterns of TCR occurrence. On average, 235,054 unique TCR beta nucleotide sequences were sequenced per donor among roughly 430 genotyped donors of the cohort, with 15% to 20% of those sequences being non-productive. To decide whether each TCR beta V gene segment behaved as functional or pseudogenic, an earlier analysis of some 600 of the donors relied on high-throughput TCR beta sequencing. The number of typed donors differed by locus: roughly 620-630 for A, B, C, DRB1 and DQB1; approximately 540 for DQA1; some 590 for DPA1; and 450 to 480 for DPB1. Both class I and class II loci were covered by HLA typing, at four-digit resolution. A separate validation cohort of approximately 130 different subjects was used in addition to the approximately 640-subject first cohort. In a later genetic analysis, genome-wide SNP genotypes for 398 of the 666 donors were used, and that subset was treated as a discovery cohort. Donor age, sex, ethnicity and CMV serostatus were compiled together with the repertoire data. To predict cytomegalovirus infection status, the study combined high-throughput TCR immunosequencing, statistical association of individual TCRs with disease status, and machine learning. The genetic ancestry cluster associated with self-reported Caucasian donors included about 81% of the 398 genotyped donors. The study profiled the T cell repertoires of fewer than 850 subjects by immunosequencing and related them to cytomegalovirus serostatus. The later analysis used no new phenotypic data to find candidate immune exposures, relying instead on TCR beta sequences and their occurrence across donors. The aim of the study was to test whether cataloging public T cell receptors could identify signatures of past pathogen exposure. What the study reported, not specific to this receptor: In a later analysis, several top co-occurrence clusters were reported to appear linked to parvovirus B19, influenza, CMV and Epstein-Barr virus. An association between a missense DCLRE1C variant and V-gene and J-gene trimming of TCR beta chains was found in a later genetic analysis and replicated in an independent cohort. The classifier was reported to diagnose cytomegalovirus status with high specificity and sensitivity in both the original cohort and the validation cohort. A few of the identified cytomegalovirus-associated TCR beta chains were confirmed in vitro to be specific for cytomegalovirus antigens. An earlier analysis of approximately 500 of the donors showed that most TCR beta V segments appeared in productive rearrangements either about 87% or about 30% of the time, which broadly matched IMGT annotations. Because HLA typing was missing for some donors at each locus, association tests included only the typed subset. The authors suggested that the approach could potentially be extended to other disease states and immunological phenotypes. According to a later analysis, TCR association rates differed among HLA loci, with DRB1 alleles showing the most associated TCRs and HLA-C alleles showing the fewest. Some IMGT-functional V segments, including TRBV6-2 and TRBV6-3, could not be distinguished by the 87-base-pair reads and were therefore excluded. According to a later genetic analysis, donors in an Asian-associated ancestry cluster had fewer N-insertions in productive TCRs than the roughly 700-donor mean. In the study, 150 to 200 TCR beta chains were listed as associated with cytomegalovirus. Linkage disequilibrium might explain the correlated functional status among segregating V segments, but an unknown experimental factor could not be excluded. Strong co-occurrence of HLA alleles, especially DR and DQ, made assigning TCR associations to individual alleles difficult. Sequencing depth was assumed to be roughly uniform across donors in the presence/absence analyses, though that assumption may not hold. The cohort was sequenced for TCR beta chains only, and without alpha or paired-chain data the features that could be detected were limited. The earlier analysis of a few hundred of the donors excluded roughly 17 rarely observed V segments, including chromosome 9 orphons, because counts were too low. A later analysis associated 15,000 or so TCR beta sequences with specific HLA alleles at a false discovery rate of 0.05. A group of highly shared sequence variants was considered likely to be a technical artifact of the sequencing pipeline. While some public TCRs were present in many individuals, most TCR sequences turned up only very rarely across donors. A further reported finding was that TCR beta sequences accurately predicted the HLA-A and HLA-B alleles for most subjects in the first cohort. A later analysis found that most CMV-associated TCR beta chains appeared HLA-restricted, with HLA associations seemingly driven largely by CMV exposure. In a later analysis, HLA-associated TCR beta chains were found to be more clonally expanded and to have lower generation probabilities than equally common non-associated chains. Immune exposure information for the cohort was limited to CMV serostatus.

This TCR came from a woman in her twenties or thirties in good health and CMV-seronegative. The chain is encoded by TRBV2 joined to TRBJ1-5; there is no confident call for the D gene. The sequenced sample consisted of PBMCs. DNA sequence: TGTGCCAGCAGTGATAGAGGGCTGGGGATTAGCAATCAGCCCCAGCATTTT. It specifies CASSDRGLGISNQPQHF.